The rows below give T cell receptor beta chains drawn from one sample of a study of T cells after yellow fever vaccination. TCRdb re-analysed the 5' RACE reads in MiXCR, keeping a single row per CDR3 protein. The data show about 58,000 distinct CDR3 sequences, approximately 5.7% seen once. The sequencing used PBMCs, either bulk or a sorted T-cell subset (CD4+, CD8+, memory, or dextramer-sorted; not recorded which), collected on the day of the yellow fever booster vaccination. All receptors come from a man aged 18 to 29 who received the YFV17D yellow fever vaccine. Both conserved end residues are part of each CDR3. Each record gives: J gene, clone size, V gene, D gene, CDR3 DNA, CDR3 protein. D genes are given only for firm matches. Clone size, where shown, is once, few, many, or a class for clones that have expanded.

TRBJ1-1 | - | TRBV19 | - | TGTGCCAGTAGTATAGCCACCTGGGGTTTGGGACCGTTGAACACTGAAGCTTTCTTT | CASSIATWGLGPLNTEAFF
TRBJ2-7 | many | TRBV27 | - | TGTGCCAGCAGTTGGGTTACTGGGGACGAGCAGTACTTC | CASSWVTGDEQYF
TRBJ1-1 | many | TRBV7-8 | - | TGTGCCAGCAGCTCTTCTCCGGTAAACACTGAAGCTTTCTTT | CASSSSPVNTEAFF
TRBJ2-5 | few | TRBV9 | - | TGTGCCAGCAGCGTAGGGGGGGTACCCCGGGAGACCCAGTACTTC | CASSVGGVPRETQYF
TRBJ2-2 | few | TRBV5-4 | TRBD2 | TGTGCCAGCAGCTTGGGTCTAGCGGGGACGAACACCGGGGAGCTGTTTTTT | CASSLGLAGTNTGELFF
TRBJ2-5 | many | TRBV4-1 | - | TGCGCCAGCAGCCAAGTAGGGGCTCGAGAGACCCAGTACTTC | CASSQVGARETQYF
TRBJ1-4 | many | TRBV28 | TRBD1 | TGTGCCAGCAGCCGTCGGACAGGGGCCGCTAATGAAAAACTGTTTTTT | CASSRRTGAANEKLFF
TRBJ2-4 | many | TRBV4-3 | - | TGCGCCAGCAGCCAAGAGGGAAACATTCAGTACTTC | CASSQEGNIQYF
TRBJ2-1 | few | TRBV5-1 | TRBD2 | TGCGCCAGCAGCAGTAGCGGGGCCTCCTACAATGAGCAGTTCTTC | CASSSSGASYNEQFF
TRBJ1-1 | few | TRBV7-9 | TRBD1 | TGTGCCAGCAGTTCCACACAGCTCAGGGGGCGGGGTTTTGGCACTGAAGCTTTCTTT | CASSSTQLRGRGFGTEAFF
TRBJ2-2 | many | TRBV27 | - | TGTGCCAGCACGCTAGCGAGCGACACCGGGGAGCTGTTTTTT | CASTLASDTGELFF
TRBJ2-4 | - | TRBV3-1 | - | TGTGCCAGCAGCCTCGGAAACTCCGACATTCAGTACTTC | CASSLGNSDIQYF
TRBJ2-1 | few | TRBV4-2 | - | TGTGCCAGCAGTCAAGGGGGGGCGGACTACAATGAGCAGTTCTTC | CASSQGGADYNEQFF
TRBJ2-3 | many | TRBV5-1 | TRBD2 | TGCGCCAGCAGCTTGACTAGCGCAACAGATACGCAGTATTTT | CASSLTSATDTQYF
TRBJ1-6 | many | TRBV12-3/TRBV12-4 | - | TGTGCCAGCAGGCTTACCAATTCACCCCTCCACTTT | CASRLTNSPLHF
TRBJ2-2 | few | TRBV6-5 | TRBD1 | TGTGCCAGCAGTCGACAGGGGTACACCGGGGAGCTGTTTTTT | CASSRQGYTGELFF
TRBJ1-2 | - | TRBV7-2 | TRBD1 | TGTGCCAGCAGCATTCAGGGGGCAGGCTACACCTTC | CASSIQGAGYTF
TRBJ2-2 | - | TRBV7-2 | - | TGTGCCAGCAGCTTAGGGCTAGGGAACACCGGGGAGCTGTTTTTT | CASSLGLGNTGELFF
TRBJ1-5 | few | TRBV4-1 | - | TGCGCCAGCAGCCCGCAGTACAATCAGCCCCAGCATTTT | CASSPQYNQPQHF
TRBJ2-3 | many | TRBV29-1 | - | TGCAGCGTCGGGAGTACAGATACGCAGTATTTT | CSVGSTDTQYF
TRBJ2-7 | few | TRBV10-3 | - | TGTGCCATCAGTGAACAGGGAAGCTCCTACGAGCAGTACTTC | CAISEQGSSYEQYF
TRBJ1-5 | few | TRBV4-1 | TRBD1 | TGCGCCAGCAGCCAAGAAGATATGCAGGGGGGGATGACCCAGCATTTT | CASSQEDMQGGMTQHF
TRBJ1-2 | many | TRBV12-3/TRBV12-4 | - | TGTGCCAGCACCTCCGGAGCCGGCTACACCTTC | CASTSGAGYTF
TRBJ2-1 | many | TRBV20-1 | - | TGCAGTGCTAGAGACGGCGGGGCCGCCTACAATGAGCAGTTCTTC | CSARDGGAAYNEQFF
TRBJ1-2 | many | TRBV29-1 | - | TGCAGCGTACCCAGGGGAGGGGGCTACACCTTC | CSVPRGGGYTF
TRBJ2-1 | many | TRBV7-9 | - | TGTGCCAGCAGCTTCAGGCTAGGATCCTACAATGAGCAGTTCTTC | CASSFRLGSYNEQFF